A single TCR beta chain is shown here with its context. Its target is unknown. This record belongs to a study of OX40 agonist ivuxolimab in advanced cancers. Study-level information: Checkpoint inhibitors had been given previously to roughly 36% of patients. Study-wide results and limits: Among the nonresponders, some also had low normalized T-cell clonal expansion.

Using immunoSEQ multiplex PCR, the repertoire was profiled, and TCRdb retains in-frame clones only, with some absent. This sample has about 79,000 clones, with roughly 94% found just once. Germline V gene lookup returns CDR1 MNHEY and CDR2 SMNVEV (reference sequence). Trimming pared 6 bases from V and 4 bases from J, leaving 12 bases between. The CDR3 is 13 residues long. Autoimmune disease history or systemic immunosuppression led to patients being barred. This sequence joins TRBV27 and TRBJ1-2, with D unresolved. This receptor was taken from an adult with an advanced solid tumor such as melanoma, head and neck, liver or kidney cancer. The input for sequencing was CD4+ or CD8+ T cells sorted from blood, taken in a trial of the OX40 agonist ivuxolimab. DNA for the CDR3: TGTGCCAGCAGCCATAGTCCGGGCTATGGCTACACCTTC. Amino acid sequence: CASSHSPGYGYTF.